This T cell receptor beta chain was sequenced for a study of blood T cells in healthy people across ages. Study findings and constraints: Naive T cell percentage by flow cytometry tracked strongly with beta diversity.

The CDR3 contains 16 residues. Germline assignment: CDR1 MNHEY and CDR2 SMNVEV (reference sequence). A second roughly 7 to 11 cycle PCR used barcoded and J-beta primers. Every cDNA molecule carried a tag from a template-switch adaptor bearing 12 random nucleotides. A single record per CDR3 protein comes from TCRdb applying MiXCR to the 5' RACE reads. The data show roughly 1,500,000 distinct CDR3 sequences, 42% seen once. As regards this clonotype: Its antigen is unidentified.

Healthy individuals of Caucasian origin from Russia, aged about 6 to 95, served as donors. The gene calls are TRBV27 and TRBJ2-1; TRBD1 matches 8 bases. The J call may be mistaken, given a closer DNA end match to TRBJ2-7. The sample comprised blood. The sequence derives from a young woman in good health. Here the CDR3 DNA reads TGTGCCAGCAGTTTACCCAGGCCAGGGGGCACTTACGAGCAGTACTTC. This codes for CASSLPRPGGTYEQYF.